The 21 T cell receptor beta chains below come from one sample, sequenced in a study of shared clonotypes between healthy human individuals. Produced via immunoSEQ multiplex PCR; TCRdb's table is partial and in-frame only. The repertoire includes 400,000 or so clones, approximately 96% of them detected once, and less than 0.35% sits in the top ten. The sequencing input was memory CD8+ T cells sorted from blood. Subset defined: CD45RO+ cells pooled with CCR7-negative TemRA cells. These receptors came from a man aged 30 to 39 in good health.

The chain couples TRBV15 to TRBJ2-2; D is possibly TRBD1 (5 bases). The germline V gene encodes CDR1 LNHNV and CDR2 YYDKDF (reference sequence). This CDR3 has 12 residues. V was clipped by 8 bases and J by 7 bases, with 11 bases between them. Written as DNA, the CDR3 is TGTGCCACCCTAGACAGAAGCGGGGAGCTGTTTTTT. Translating it yields CATLDRSGELFF.

Notes on this clone: This same CDR3 is encoded by further DNA sequences in the sample. This chain uses TRBV29-1 with TRBJ2-3; 9 bases are shared with TRBD1. After removal of 4 bases from V and 4 bases from J, the junction contained 0 bases not matched to a gene. CDR1 and CDR2 from the germline V gene are SQVTM and ANQGSEA. This CDR3 spans 12 amino acids. The CDR3 reads CSVGTGADTQYF. The CDR3 coding sequence is TGCAGCGTTGGGACAGGGGCAGATACGCAGTATTTT.

The V and J genes are TRBV10-3 and TRBJ1-1; D is unclear. Trimming shortened V by 10 bases and J by 1 base, and 13 bases separated the two germline ends. Germline V gene sequence: CDR1 ENHRY, CDR2 SYGVKD. The CDR3 spans 13 residues. The CDR3 region has the DNA TGTGCCACAGAAAGTACAACGAACACTGAAGCTTTCTTT. Translating it yields CATESTTNTEAFF.

The CDR3 DNA is TGTGCCAGCAGTTCCGGAAGTTCCTCCTACGAGCAGTACTTC. Translation gives CASSSGSSSYEQYF. This sequence joins TRBV25-1 and TRBJ2-7; no firm D call. The germline V gene encodes CDR1 MGHDK and CDR2 SYGVNS. The CDR3 covers 14 residues. Trimming cost V 5 bases and J 0 bases, with 11 bases left between them.

This clone was observed once. This chain joins TRBV9 and TRBJ2-2; unclear D gene. The V end was cut by 0 bases, the J end by 8 bases, with 5 bases between. The CDR3 runs to 12 residues. CDR1 is SGDLS, CDR2 YYNGEE, per germline. CDR3 sequence reads: CASSVDSGELFF. In DNA, the CDR3 is TGTGCCAGCAGCGTAGACTCGGGGGAGCTGTTTTTT.

The table lists this clone with a count of one. The chain carries TRBV19 and TRBJ2-2; 12 nucleotides match TRBD2. The CDR3 covers 15 residues. The V and J ends lost 7 bases and 4 bases, in that order; junction bases with no gene match: 4. Germline CDR1 is LNHDA and CDR2 is SQIVND (reference sequence). In nucleotides, the CDR3 is TGTGCCAGTACCCGACTAGCGGGAGCCACCGGGGAGCTGTTTTTT. This encodes CASTRLAGATGELFF. Complete variable domain (other parts from reference TRBV19 and TRBJ2-2): DGGITQSPKYLFRKEGQNVTLSCEQNLNHDAMYWYRQDPGQGLRLIYYSQIVNDFQKGDIAEGYSVSREKKESFPLTVTSAQKNPTAFYLCASTRLAGATGELFFGEGSRLTVL.

The chain employs TRBV7-3 and TRBJ2-7, with 12 bases matching TRBD2. The CDR3 runs 15 residues. The V gene end was trimmed by 6 bases and the J gene end by 3 bases; junction bases not matched to a gene: 6. CDR1 and CDR2 from the germline V gene are SGHTA and FQGTGA. CDR3 protein: CASSLPTSGSYEQYF. CDR3 sequence (DNA): TGTGCCAGCAGTCTTCCGACTAGCGGGAGCTACGAGCAGTACTTC.

The J gene is TRBJ1-3, the V gene TRBV21-1; the D call of TRBD1 is as the table states it, not checked on the DNA. TRBV21-1 is designated a pseudogene. The CDR3 is 16 amino acids. CDR3 sequence (DNA): TGTGCCAGCAGCAAAGCGGGACAAAACTCTGGAAACACCATATATTTT. It translates to CASSKAGQNSGNTIYF.

This chain joins TRBV28 and TRBJ2-1; 10 nucleotides agree with TRBD2. Germline CDR1 reads MDHEN; CDR2 reads SYDVKM. The CDR3 is 16 amino acids. Trimming cost V 3 bases and J 5 bases; bases outside gene matches: 7. CDR3: CASSFVSGRANNEQFF. CDR3 bases: TGTGCCAGCAGTTTTGTGAGCGGGAGGGCTAACAATGAGCAGTTCTTC.

The chain links TRBV6-1 to TRBJ2-7, with D possibly matching TRBD2 (5 bases). There are 16 residues in the CDR3. V was shortened by 0 bases and J by 2 bases, with 14 bases between the two germline ends. The germline V gene encodes CDR1 MNHNS and CDR2 SASEGT. In nucleotides, the CDR3 is TGTGCCAGCAGTGAAGCGCTGAAAGGAGGCCCCTACGAGCAGTACTTC. It yields the protein CASSEALKGGPYEQYF.

V is TRBV27 and J is TRBJ1-4; maybe TRBD1 (6 bases). The CDR3 consists of 14 residues. V lost 6 bases and J lost 6, with 14 bases in between. Germline V gene sequence: CDR1 MNHEY, CDR2 SMNVEV (reference sequence). The CDR3 loop reads CASRRGGYDEKLFF. DNA of the CDR3: TGTGCCAGCAGGAGGGGGGGCTATGATGAAAAACTGTTTTTT.

The chain links TRBV14 to TRBJ2-5; 7 bases map to TRBD2. J lost 5 bases, V lost 0 bases, and 9 bases had no gene match. CDR1 and CDR2 (germline): SGHDN, FVKESK. The CDR3 has 16 residues. The CDR3 bases are TGTGCCAGCAGCCAAGAGGTGCGGGGGTCGATGGAGACCCAGTACTTC. Protein sequence: CASSQEVRGSMETQYF.

The chain joins TRBV11-3 to TRBJ2-5; D may be TRBD1 or TRBD2 (5 bases each). CDR3 length equals 13 residues. V lost 5 bases and J lost 4, with 11 bases in between. Looked up from germline, CDR1 is SGHNT and CDR2 is YENEEA. CDR3: CASSPSGPETQYF. Here the CDR3 DNA reads TGTGCCAGCAGCCCATCGGGACCAGAGACCCAGTACTTC.

The genes are TRBV6-4 and TRBJ2-1; 8 nucleotides agree with TRBD2. This CDR3 is built from 18 residues. Germline assignment: CDR1 MRHNA and CDR2 SNTAGT. After removal of 6 bases from V and 5 bases from J, the junction contained 18 bases not matched to a gene. The CDR3 region is CASSGQPLGLAGDNEQFF. The CDR3 DNA sequence: TGTGCCAGCAGCGGACAGCCCCTTGGGCTAGCGGGTGACAATGAGCAGTTCTTC.

The chain carries TRBV6-6 and TRBJ2-3, with D unclear. From germline, CDR1 is MNHNY and CDR2 SVGAGI (reference sequence). Trimming pared 4 bases from V and 1 base from J, leaving 6 bases between. The CDR3 covers 13 residues. The CDR3 region has the DNA TGTGCCAGCAGTTGGGTTCGCACAGATACGCAGTATTTT. Its translation is CASSWVRTDTQYF.

This chain joins TRBV7-9 and TRBJ2-2; a weak D match, TRBD1 (6 bases). The CDR3 is made up of 14 amino acids. From germline, CDR1 is SEHNR and CDR2 FQNEAQ (reference sequence). V was cut by 4 bases and J by 1 base, with 7 bases left in between. CDR3: CASSSTGNTGELFF. In DNA, the CDR3 is TGTGCCAGCAGCTCGACAGGGAACACCGGGGAGCTGTTTTTT.

This clone came up once. The chain is built from TRBV7-9 and TRBJ1-1, with TRBD1 as a possible D gene (5 bases). V gave up 1 base and J gave up 1 base, with 13 bases separating them. The V gene's germline CDR1 is SEHNR and CDR2 FQNEAQ (reference sequence). The CDR3 extends over 16 amino acids. The CDR3 reads CASSLVGGKENTEAFF. For the CDR3, the DNA is TGTGCCAGCAGCTTAGTCGGGGGGAAGGAGAACACTGAAGCTTTCTTT. The full variable domain, its missing parts supplied by reference TRBV7-9 and TRBJ1-1, is DTGVSQNPRHKITKRGQNVTFRCDPISEHNRLYWYRQTLGQGPEFLTYFQNEAQLEKSRLLSDRFSAERPKGSFSTLEIQRTEQGDSAMYLCASSLVGGKENTEAFFGQGTRLTVV.

The gene calls are TRBV19 and TRBJ2-3, with a possible D match to TRBD1 (5 bases). Germline values: CDR1 LNHDA, CDR2 SQIVND (reference sequence). Trimming stripped 4 bases from V and 0 bases from J, with 14 bases between. The CDR3 extends over 16 amino acids. The CDR3 spells CASSKGPGRSTDTQYF. In DNA, the CDR3 is TGTGCCAGTAGTAAAGGCCCAGGGCGAAGCACAGATACGCAGTATTTT.

This clone was counted once. This sequence joins TRBV29-1 and TRBJ2-3; 8 positions match TRBD2. Germline V lookup: CDR1 SQVTM, CDR2 ANQGSEA. There are 19 residues in the CDR3. The trim removed 4 bases at V and 1 base at J, leaving 19 bases unmatched. The CDR3 protein is CSVVHNRLANRGGTDTQYF. In DNA, the CDR3 is TGCAGCGTTGTTCACAACCGACTAGCGAACCGAGGGGGCACAGATACGCAGTATTTT.

The V gene is TRBV14, the J gene TRBJ2-1; D may correspond to TRBD1 or TRBD2 (5 bases each). V lost 6 bases and J lost 9, with 30 bases in between. Germline V gives CDR1 SGHDN, CDR2 FVKESK. The CDR3 contains 18 residues. The CDR3 reads CASSQRTPIQAGGSEQFF. The CDR3, as DNA: TGTGCCAGCAGTCAAAGGACCCCGATTCAGGCTGGGGGTAGTGAGCAGTTCTTC.

As DNA, the CDR3 is TGTGCCAGCAGCTTCCGACTAGCGGGAGGGCCAGATACGCAGTATTTT. This gives the protein CASSFRLAGGPDTQYF. The chain couples TRBV9 to TRBJ2-3; TRBD2 aligns across 14 bases. The CDR3 runs to 16 residues. CDR1 is SGDLS, CDR2 YYNGEE, per germline. V lost 4 bases, J lost 4 bases, and 5 bases stayed unmatched.